This TCR beta chain was profiled in a study of Ad26.COV2.S vaccination and SARS-CoV-2 variants. The overall study: Ad26.COV2.S shots went into the muscle once or twice, 56 days apart.

This clone was recorded once. The antigen is unknown. Here immunoSEQ multiplex PCR was the method, and the copy in TCRdb shows in-frame clones only, minus some. This table holds some 300,000 clones, around 84% found once. Whole-study findings and limits: Analyses that measured TCR breadth and depth may have underestimated total T cell responses.

Trimming cost V 5 bases and J 4 bases, with 18 bases left between them. This CDR3 region has 15 residues. Germline CDR1 and CDR2: SGHTA and FQGNSA. Described treatment: 15 to 20 received Ad26.COV2.S at low or high dose, single or two shots; about 5 received placebo; per-sample allocation not given. At day 63 after the first vaccine or placebo injection, samples were drawn. The vaccine delivered Wuhan-strain SARS-CoV-2 spike through an Ad26 vector. The sequences come from peripheral blood, collected in a trial of Ad26.COV2.S vaccine versus placebo. The TCR originated in a person aged 18 to 65 who received the Ad26.COV2.S COVID-19 vaccine or a placebo. This sequence joins TRBV7-2 and TRBJ2-7; D is possibly TRBD1 (7 bases). The CDR3 DNA is TGTGCCAGCAGCCGTCGAGGAGGGGGCCTGTACGAGCAGTACTTC. Protein product: CASSRRGGGLYEQYF.